This TCR beta chain was found in a study of blood T cells in healthy people across ages. It was with a sample-barcoded 5' primer and a J-beta primer mix that a second PCR of roughly 6 to 11 cycles was run. MiXCR, run by TCRdb on the 5' RACE reads, gives a single entry per CDR3 protein. This table holds approximately 760,000 distinct CDR3 sequences, more than 20% found once. The same specimen was also included in a second study, on T cells of mothers and their children.

Input material: blood. This clonotype was obtained from a boy aged 10-17 years in good health.

CDR3 loop: CASSVGGSADTQYF. The CDR3 nucleotides read TGTGCCAGCAGCGTAGGCGGGTCGGCAGATACGCAGTATTTT. The chain employs TRBV9 and TRBJ2-3, with D possibly matching TRBD2 (5 bases). Trimming removed 0 bases from V and 4 bases from J, with 9 bases in between. The germline CDR1 and CDR2 sequences are SGDLS and YYNGEE. The CDR3 loop spans 14 amino acids.